These 20 T cell receptor beta chains were sequenced from one sample in a study of type 1 regulatory T cells. Antigen specificity for these receptors is unknown. Using its own MiXCR run on the reads, TCRdb lists one record per CDR3 protein. The sample has roughly 25,000 distinct CDR3 sequences, around 70% seen once. The sample comprised cultured T cells, either the whole culture or a sorted T cell fraction (not recorded which). Subset denoted: Tr1-enriched cell product generated in vitro against host alloantigens. The receptors come from a human donor in good health.

The table lists this clonotype with a count of one. This chain joins TRBV27 and TRBJ1-5, with 10 positions matching TRBD1. The CDR3 totals 15 residues. J was trimmed by 1 base and V by 7 bases; bases with no gene match: 4. Per the germline V gene, CDR1 is MNHEY and CDR2 is SMNVEV (reference sequence). CDR3 nucleotide sequence: TGTGCCAGCACCAAGACAGGGGGCAGCAATCAGCCCCAGCATTTT. Amino acids: CASTKTGGSNQPQHF.

The chain combines TRBV5-1 with TRBJ2-7, with 8 bases aligning to TRBD1. V was pared by 3 bases and J by 3 bases, with 2 bases of the junction left unmatched. CDR1 SGHRS and CDR2 YFSETQ come from the germline V gene. This CDR3 contains 13 residues. The CDR3 loop is CASSSGQGYEQYF. For the CDR3, the DNA is TGCGCCAGCAGCTCAGGACAGGGCTACGAGCAGTACTTC. Full variable domain (rest looked up from reference TRBV5-1 and TRBJ2-7): KAGVTQTPRYLIKTRGQQVTLSCSPISGHRSVSWYQQTPGQGLQFLFEYFSETQRNKGNFPGRFSGRQFSNSRSEMNVSTLELGDSALYLCASSSGQGYEQYFGPGTRLTVT.

V gene TRBV4-1 combines with J gene TRBJ2-1, with unresolved D. Germline V gene data show CDR1 as MGHRA and CDR2 as YSYEKL. Trimming removed 4 bases from V and 0 bases from J, with 13 bases in between. CDR3 length: 16 residues. CDR3 protein: CASSPSEVSSYNEQFF. DNA of the CDR3: TGCGCCAGCAGCCCAAGCGAAGTCAGCTCCTACAATGAGCAGTTCTTC.

The chain recombines TRBV20-1 with TRBJ1-2; tentative D call: TRBD1 (6 bases). The V gene's germline CDR1 is DFQATT and CDR2 SNEGSKA (reference sequence). The V end was cut by 5 bases, the J end by 5 bases, with 12 bases between. The CDR3 spans 12 residues. As DNA, the CDR3 is TGCAGTGCTGCGGCAGGGGAATATGGCTACACCTTC. It specifies CSAAAGEYGYTF.

V is TRBV20-1 and J is TRBJ2-5; 15 positions agree with TRBD2. This CDR3 has 15 residues. V shed 4 bases and J 5 bases; nucleotides not matched to a gene: 5. CDR1 and CDR2 from the germline V gene are DFQATT and SNEGSKA (reference sequence). As DNA, the CDR3 is TGCAGTGCTACGAGGACTAGCGGGGGGGAGGAGACCCAGTACTTC. Amino acid sequence: CSATRTSGGEETQYF.

The chain has TRBV4-2 and TRBJ1-4; D is unresolved. Germline CDR1 reads LGHNA; CDR2 reads YNFKEQ. CDR3 length: 14 residues. Trimming took 1 base from V and 8 from J, leaving 11 bases between them. CDR3 loop: CASSQGLATEKLFF. CDR3 coding DNA: TGTGCCAGCAGCCAAGGACTCGCCACGGAAAAACTGTTTTTT.

CDR3 residues: CAWKEGGYEQYF. The CDR3 nucleotides are TGTGCCTGGAAGGAAGGGGGTTACGAGCAGTACTTC. The chain carries TRBV30 and TRBJ2-7, with D possibly TRBD1 on 6 matching bases. Per germline, CDR1 GTSNPN and CDR2 SVGIG (reference sequence). V lost 4 bases and J lost 4, with 11 bases in between. This CDR3 contains 12 residues.

Turning to this clonotype: At one end, the junction sequence differs from germline, possibly due to a read error. The J gene is TRBJ2-2, the V gene TRBV5-1, with D perhaps given as TRBD1 or TRBD2 (6 bases each). Germline V gene data show CDR1 as SGHRS and CDR2 as YFSETQ. The CDR3 contains 16 residues. CDR3 nucleotides: TGCGCCAGCGTACAGGACAGACTAGAGAACACCGGGGGGCTGTTTTTT. Its protein product is CASVQDRLENTGGLFF.

The J gene is TRBJ2-2, the V gene TRBV3-1; no clear D gene. V was trimmed by 2 bases and J by 6 bases, leaving 7 bases between them. This CDR3 region has 13 residues. Germline values: CDR1 LGHDT, CDR2 YNNKEL (reference sequence). The CDR3 DNA reads TGTGCCAGCAGCCAAACCGGAGCCGGGGAGCTGTTTTTT. Translating gives CASSQTGAGELFF.

The rearrangement joins TRBV20-1 to TRBJ2-7; D tentatively fits TRBD1 or TRBD2 (6 bases each). Trimming shortened V by 0 bases and J by 4 bases, and 16 bases separated the two germline ends. The CDR3 runs to 15 residues. Germline V gene sequence: CDR1 DFQATT, CDR2 SNEGSKA (reference sequence). The CDR3 DNA reads TGCAGTGCTAGAGAAGCAAACGGGGGCCATTACGAGCAGTACTTC. As protein: CSAREANGGHYEQYF.

This clonotype was counted between two and nine times. V usage is TRBV7-9 and J usage is TRBJ1-2; D ambiguous. Germline CDR1 is SEHNR and CDR2 is FQNEAQ (reference sequence). The V and J ends lost 5 bases and 5 bases respectively, with 9 bases between them. The CDR3 spans 12 residues. The CDR3 sequence: CASSLGVYGYTF. DNA of the CDR3: TGTGCCAGCAGCCTTGGGGTGTATGGCTACACCTTC.

The V gene is TRBV15, the J gene TRBJ2-7; D is perhaps TRBD1 or TRBD2 (6 bases each). The V and J ends lost 0 bases and 2 bases respectively, with 11 bases between them. The CDR3 spans 15 residues. Germline V lookup: CDR1 LNHNV, CDR2 YYDKDF (reference sequence). The CDR3 sequence: CATSRELRGPYEQYF. In DNA, the CDR3 is TGTGCCACCAGCAGAGAACTCCGGGGGCCCTACGAGCAGTACTTC.

This clonotype turned up a few times. This chain joins TRBV10-1 and TRBJ2-1, with a weak D call TRBD2 (6 bases). Between the trimmed V and J ends, which lost 0 bases and 3 bases, there was a span of 9 bases. There are 15 residues in the CDR3. The V gene's germline CDR1 is WNHNN and CDR2 SYGVQD (reference sequence). CDR3 in amino acids: CASSESAGLYNEQFF. In DNA, the CDR3 is TGCGCCAGCAGTGAGTCGGCGGGGCTCTACAATGAGCAGTTCTTC.

The chain recombines TRBV10-3 with TRBJ2-5; 7 bases align to TRBD2. The CDR3 contains 16 residues. V was clipped by 3 bases and J by 2 bases; unmatched bases: 9. Germline V gene data show CDR1 as ENHRY and CDR2 as SYGVKD. DNA of the CDR3: TGTGCCATCAGTGAACAACCTTCGGGGGGTCAAGAGACCCAGTACTTC. It yields the protein CAISEQPSGGQETQYF.

The sample holds a few counts of this clonotype. CDR3 nucleotides: TGTGCCAGCAGACCTAGCGGGAGATACAATGAGCAGTTCTTC. Translation gives CASRPSGRYNEQFF. V is TRBV6-2 or TRBV6-3 and J is TRBJ2-1; 10 bases line up with TRBD2. V shed 6 bases and J 4 bases; nucleotides not matched to a gene: 3. The CDR3 runs to 14 residues. CDR1 is MNHEY, CDR2 SVGEGT, per germline.

The chain combines TRBV7-3 with TRBJ1-2; D gene unclear. The CDR3 is 13 amino acids. V was shortened by 5 bases and J by 4 bases, with 11 bases between the two germline ends. CDR1 and CDR2 from the germline V gene are SGHTA and FQGTGA. CDR3 in DNA: TGTGCCAGCAGCCAAGCGGCAGGCTATGGCTACACCTTC. It is translated as CASSQAAGYGYTF. Variable domain in full (rest from reference TRBV7-3 and TRBJ1-2): GAGVSQTPSNKVTEKGKYVELRCDPISGHTALYWYRQSLGQGPEFLIYFQGTGAADDSGLPNDRFFAVRPEGSVSTLKIQRTERGDSAVYLCASSQAAGYGYTFGSGTRLTVV.

The chain couples TRBV3-1 to TRBJ1-6, with D tentatively TRBD1 (5 bases). This CDR3 contains 14 residues. Germline V CDR1 and CDR2: LGHDT, YNNKEL (reference sequence). V shed 4 bases and J shed 4 bases, with 8 bases lying between them. Here the CDR3 reads CASSLRTYNSPLHF. CDR3 DNA: TGTGCCAGCAGCCTTCGGACATATAATTCACCCCTCCACTTT.

This clonotype appeared once. CDR3 sequence reads: CSVGGHGTEAFF. The CDR3 DNA reads TGCAGCGTTGGAGGACATGGCACTGAAGCTTTCTTT. The rearrangement joins TRBV29-1 to TRBJ1-1; possibly TRBD1 for D (5 bases). The CDR3 runs 12 residues. Germline V lookup: CDR1 SQVTM, CDR2 ANQGSEA. V lost 4 bases and J lost 4, with 10 bases in between.

This clonotype was detected only a few times. The V and J genes are TRBV6-5 and TRBJ1-4; the match to TRBD1 covers 8 bases. Germline V gene lookup returns CDR1 MNHEY and CDR2 SVGAGI. V lost 0 bases to trimming and J lost 9 bases; unmatched junction nucleotides: 12. The CDR3 is 17 residues long. In DNA, the CDR3 is TGTGCCAGCAGTTACTCGATCCCCCGGACAGGGTTTCAAAAACTGTTTTTT. Its translation: CASSYSIPRTGFQKLFF.

The chain is built from TRBV5-1 and TRBJ2-5; possible D gene TRBD1, 7 bases. Germline V lookup: CDR1 SGHRS, CDR2 YFSETQ. The CDR3 sequence is 16 residues long. The V gene lost 6 bases and the J gene lost 3 bases, with 21 bases spanning the gap. Here the CDR3 DNA reads TGCGCCAGCACCAAGGGGGCAGGTTCGGGGGAAGAGACCCAGTACTTC. Translation gives CASTKGAGSGEETQYF.